This entry lists 6 T cell receptor beta chains sequenced from one sample in a study of cytomegalovirus exposure and HLA in healthy donors. Clones were read by immunoSEQ multiplex PCR, and TCRdb kept only the in-frame ones, dropping some. The sample yields tens of thousands of clones, 93% seen once. Source material: PBMCs. All receptors derive from a young woman in good health and CMV-seronegative.

CDR3 protein: CASSTGTSGGALREQFF. CDR3 nucleotides: TGTGCCAGCTCAACCGGGACTAGCGGGGGCGCGCTCCGGGAGCAGTTCTTC. The rearrangement joins TRBV18 to TRBJ2-1; 14 bases align to TRBD2. The trim removed 5 bases at V and 10 bases at J, leaving 13 bases unmatched. Germline lookup yields CDR1 KGHSH and CDR2 LQKENI. CDR3 length: 17 residues.

The chain recombines TRBV11-2 with TRBJ1-2; 10 bases align to TRBD1. The J segment lost 6 bases and the V segment lost 5 bases, leaving 3 bases of the junction unmatched. In germline, CDR1 is SGHAT, CDR2 FQNNGV. The CDR3 is 13 residues long. CDR3 nucleotide sequence: TGTGCCAGCAGCCGAGGGACAGGGGATGGCTACACCTTC. This sequence encodes CASSRGTGDGYTF.

V gene TRBV18 combines with J gene TRBJ2-5; perhaps TRBD2 as D (5 bases). From germline, CDR1 is KGHSH and CDR2 LQKENI. Trimming shortened V by 6 bases and J by 5 bases, and 7 bases separated the two germline ends. The CDR3 totals 11 residues. The DNA of the CDR3 is TGTGCCAGCTCCCCGGGGGAGACCCAGTACTTC. As protein: CASSPGETQYF.

The rearrangement links TRBV2 to TRBJ1-2; 10 bases align to TRBD1. V dropped 3 bases and J dropped 4; count of bases not matched to a gene: 8. Germline CDR1 reads SNHLY; CDR2 reads FYNNEI. This CDR3 has 16 amino acids. The CDR3 protein is CASSDSGQGISYGYTF. The CDR3 bases are TGTGCCAGCAGTGACTCGGGACAGGGGATTTCCTATGGCTACACCTTC.

V and J are TRBV15 and TRBJ2-2; D remains ambiguous. Germline CDR1 LNHNV, CDR2 YYDKDF (reference sequence). Trimming took 3 bases from V and 4 from J, leaving 12 bases between them. The CDR3 consists of 15 residues. The CDR3 reads CATSRERLSTGELFF. DNA of the CDR3: TGTGCCACCAGCAGGGAGAGGTTGTCCACCGGGGAGCTGTTTTTT.

The CDR3 loop is CASRLRGRNEQFF. The CDR3 DNA sequence: TGTGCCAGCAGGCTTCGGGGGAGGAATGAGCAGTTCTTC. V and J are TRBV6-5 and TRBJ2-1, with a tentative D call TRBD2 (6 bases). V was pared by 6 bases and J by 7 bases, with 13 bases between. This CDR3 is 13 amino acids long. Germline loops: CDR1 MNHEY, CDR2 SVGAGI.